Sequencing of this T cell receptor beta chain was carried out in a study of blood T cell repertoires in COVID-19. On the study more broadly: The study drew acute and convalescent COVID-19 samples from the United States, Italy and Spain. Sample material is recorded as cDNA or gDNA derived from T cells, B-cell-depleted T cells, or PBMCs.

Here immunoSEQ multiplex PCR was the method, and the copy in TCRdb shows in-frame clones only, minus some. This sample has roughly 200,000 clones; approximately 81% occur once, and the top ten carry over 15%. Categorization into cohorts depended on clinical history that participants reported. Cohort 3 donors counted as recovered after two negative PCRs, clearance, or resolved symptoms. Sample: PBMCs or T cells enriched from blood (not recorded which). The clonotype was recovered from a man between 35 and 55 years old who had recovered from COVID-19.

Here the CDR3 DNA reads TGTGCCAGCAGCGCTTCGACGCCGTGGGCCACAGATACGCAGTATTTT. It codes for CASSASTPWATDTQYF. The chain combines TRBV9 with TRBJ2-3, with D hard to call. Trimming removed 3 bases at V and 2 bases at J, with 16 bases between. The CDR3 length is 16 residues. Germline values: CDR1 SGDLS, CDR2 YYNGEE.